This T cell receptor beta chain was identified in a study of regulatory T cells in long-lasting Graves disease. Time point noted: newly diagnosed GD, antithyroid drugs for less than 3 months. Extracted PBMC RNA gave rise to the TCR library. CDR3 length equals 17 residues. Trimming took 6 bases from V and 2 from J, leaving 23 bases between them. Arm-PCR of CDR3 regions with iRepertoire HTBI primers generated TCR beta libraries. TCRdb re-derived calls from the multiplex PCR reads in MiXCR, one entry per CDR3 protein. The data contain hundreds of thousands of distinct CDR3 sequences, around 16% of them seen just once; the ten biggest clones take up about 8.3%. This clonotype has a count of ten or more. A further study also used this sample, focusing on T cells in Graves' hyperthyroidism and ophthalmopathy. As reported in that work: Ophthalmopathy was identified by the model a median around 5.9 months ahead of onset.

Sequences were derived from peripheral blood mononuclear cells (PBMCs), sampled at new diagnosis, from a patient treated with antithyroid drugs. This TCR was recovered from a woman aged 40 to 50 with Graves disease. This sequence joins TRBV12-3 or TRBV12-4 and TRBJ2-7, with a possible D match to TRBD1 (5 bases). Here the CDR3 DNA reads TGTGCCAGCAGCGGCGATTATGGACACACGCTAACCTACGAGCAGTACTTC. Translation: CASSGDYGHTLTYEQYF.